This T cell receptor beta chain was captured by sequencing in a study of T cells after yellow fever vaccination. TCR cDNA was made by 5'RACE template switching, adding a universal primer site and UMIs. A single record per CDR3 protein comes from TCRdb applying MiXCR to the 5' RACE reads. The sample shows about 580,000 distinct CDR3 sequences, around 16% of them seen only once. Study-wide points: Peak timing came faster in the weaker secondary response, day 5 versus 15.

Remarks on this clonotype: Its matching antigen is unknown. A read error may produce the germline difference seen at one junction end.

CDR1 is SGHDT, CDR2 YYEEEE, per germline. The CDR3 spans 20 residues. The input for sequencing was PBMCs, taken around 5 days after the first yellow fever vaccination. The TCR was taken from a man between 18 and 29 years old who received the YFV17D yellow fever vaccine. The chain carries TRBV5-6 and TRBJ1-2; D may be TRBD1 (6 bases). The CDR3 is CASSQPATGIITYTNCGYTF. In DNA form, the CDR3 reads TGTGCCAGCAGCCAACCCGCGACAGGAATAATTACCTACACGAACTGTGGCTACACCTTC.